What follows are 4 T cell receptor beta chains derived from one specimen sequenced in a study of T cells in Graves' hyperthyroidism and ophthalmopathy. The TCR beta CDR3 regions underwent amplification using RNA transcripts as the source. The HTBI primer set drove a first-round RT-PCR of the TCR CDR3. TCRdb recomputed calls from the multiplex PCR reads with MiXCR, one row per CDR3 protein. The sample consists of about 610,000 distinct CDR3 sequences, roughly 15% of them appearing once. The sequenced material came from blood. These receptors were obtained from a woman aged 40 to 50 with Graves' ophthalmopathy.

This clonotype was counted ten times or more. For the CDR3, the DNA is TGCGCCAGCAGTGACAGGGAGGGGACTAATGAAAAACTGTTTTTT. Its translation: CASSDREGTNEKLFF. The chain links TRBV10-2 to TRBJ1-4, with D perhaps TRBD1 (5 bases). The ends were cut back, 3 bases at V and 2 bases at J, with 10 bases in the middle. The CDR3 sequence is 15 residues long. Germline-derived CDR1 and CDR2 are WSHSY and SAAADI.

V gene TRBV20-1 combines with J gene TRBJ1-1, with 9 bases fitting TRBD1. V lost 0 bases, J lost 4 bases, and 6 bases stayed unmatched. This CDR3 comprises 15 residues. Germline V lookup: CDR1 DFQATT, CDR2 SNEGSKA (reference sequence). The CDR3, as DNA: TGCAGTGCTAGAGAAAGATTGACAGGGGGCACTGAAGCTTTCTTT. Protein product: CSARERLTGGTEAFF.

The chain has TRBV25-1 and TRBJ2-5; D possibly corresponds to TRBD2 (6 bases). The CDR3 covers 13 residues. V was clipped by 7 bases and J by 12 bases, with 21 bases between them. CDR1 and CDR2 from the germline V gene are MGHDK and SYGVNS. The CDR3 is CASTFDPGEGKYF. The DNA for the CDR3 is TGTGCCAGCACCTTCGATCCGGGGGAAGGCAAGTACTTC.

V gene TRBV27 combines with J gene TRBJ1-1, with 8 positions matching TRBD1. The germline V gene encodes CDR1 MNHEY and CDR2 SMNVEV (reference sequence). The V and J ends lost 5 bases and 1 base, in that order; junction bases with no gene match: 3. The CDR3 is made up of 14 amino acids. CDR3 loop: CASSARGQNTEAFF. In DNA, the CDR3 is TGTGCCAGCAGTGCCAGGGGGCAGAACACTGAAGCTTTCTTT.